This note documents a single T cell receptor (beta chain) sequence. This CDR3 has 15 amino acids. After removal of 7 bases from V and 4 bases from J, the junction contained 9 bases not matched to a gene. The germline V gene has CDR1 LNHDA and CDR2 SQIVND (reference sequence). Data came from immunoSEQ multiplex PCR; TCRdb stores just in-frame clones and leaves some out. This sample carries tens of thousands of clones, 86% of them seen once, and the ten largest clones take around 15%. The source of the sample is a study of blood T cell repertoires in COVID-19. This TCR came from a human donor in a cohort sampled during active COVID-19. Source material: peripheral blood. The V gene is TRBV19, the J gene TRBJ2-2; 7 bases agree with TRBD2. CDR3 region: CASKRGPGCTGELFF. DNA for the CDR3: TGTGCCAGTAAGCGGGGACCGGGGTGCACCGGGGAGCTGTTTTTT.